Listed here are 20 T cell receptor beta chains from one sample, sequenced in a study of T cells in narcolepsy. This table comes from immunoSEQ multiplex PCR, and its TCRdb copy is limited to in-frame clones, with some not included. Counted here are fewer than 30,000 clones, roughly 85% occurring once; the ten biggest clones make up more than 8.5%. Sequencing was done on a sample of memory (CD45RA-) CD4+ T cells from blood. These TCRs come from a human donor in good health.

The genes are TRBV28 and TRBJ2-7, with 9 bases fitting TRBD2. The germline V gene encodes CDR1 MDHEN and CDR2 SYDVKM. Trimming at V came to 6 bases and at J to 4 bases, leaving 7 bases not matched to a gene. CDR3 size: 14 residues. CDR3 sequence: CASRDSGSRYEQYF. The CDR3, as DNA: TGTGCCAGCAGAGATAGCGGGAGCCGGTACGAGCAGTACTTC.

The chain employs TRBV10-3 and TRBJ1-5, with a weak D call TRBD1 (5 bases). This CDR3 has 14 residues. V lost 2 bases and J 6 bases, leaving 11 bases between the germline ends. Germline V gives CDR1 ENHRY, CDR2 SYGVKD. The CDR3 loop is CAISEGQGSQPQHF. The CDR3 DNA sequence: TGTGCCATCAGTGAGGGGCAGGGCAGTCAGCCCCAGCATTTT.

This clone was detected only a few times. The chain uses TRBV5-4 and TRBJ2-7; 8 positions match TRBD2. Germline-derived CDR1 and CDR2 are SGHNT and YYREEE (reference sequence). CDR3 length: 14 residues. V dropped 5 bases and J dropped 2; count of bases not matched to a gene: 6. Here the CDR3 reads CASRNSGNPYEQYF. The CDR3 DNA is TGTGCCAGCAGGAATAGCGGGAATCCCTACGAGCAGTACTTC.

The chain recombines TRBV7-2 with TRBJ2-7; tentative D call: TRBD1 (6 bases). The CDR3 consists of 14 residues. From germline, CDR1 is SGHTA and CDR2 FQGNSA. The V gene lost 3 bases and the J gene lost 2 bases, with 11 bases spanning the gap. The CDR3 loop reads CASSLGALPYEQYF. CDR3 bases: TGTGCCAGCAGCTTGGGGGCCCTTCCCTACGAGCAGTACTTC.

This rearrangement joins TRBV27 to TRBJ1-1; D might be TRBD1 (5 bases). The CDR3 consists of 14 residues. The germline CDR1 and CDR2 sequences are MNHEY and SMNVEV (reference sequence). With 6 bases removed from V and 4 bases from J, the gap between germline ends came to 15 bases. The CDR3 coding sequence is TGTGCCAGCAGGGTAGCAGGGCGGACCACTGAAGCTTTCTTT. As protein: CASRVAGRTTEAFF.

The gene calls are TRBV19 and TRBJ2-2, with D maybe TRBD1 (7 bases). The germline CDR1 and CDR2 sequences are LNHDA and SQIVND (reference sequence). This CDR3 region has 15 residues. V lost 6 bases and J 4 bases, leaving 15 bases between the germline ends. CDR3 amino acids: CASRRPQGGTGELFF. The CDR3 nucleotides read TGTGCCAGTAGAAGGCCCCAGGGGGGCACCGGGGAGCTGTTTTTT.

The CDR3: CASSLRQTNTDTQYF. In nucleotides, the CDR3 is TGTGCCAGCAGCTTACGACAGACAAACACAGATACGCAGTATTTT. The chain couples TRBV5-6 to TRBJ2-3, with TRBD1 as a possible D gene (5 bases). This CDR3 contains 15 residues. Germline CDR1 SGHDT, CDR2 YYEEEE. With 2 bases removed from V and 2 bases from J, the gap between germline ends came to 12 bases.

The chain uses TRBV29-1 and TRBJ2-3; D remains unclear. This CDR3 is built from 14 residues. V dropped 5 bases and J dropped 1 base, with 13 bases sitting between them. Germline V lookup: CDR1 SQVTM, CDR2 ANQGSEA. In nucleotides, the CDR3 is TGCAGCGTTCCAGGCTCCCGTGGCACAGATACGCAGTATTTT. Amino acid sequence: CSVPGSRGTDTQYF.

The CDR3, as DNA: TGCAGTGCTAGAGGTGCGGAGACCCAGTACTTC. Protein: CSARGAETQYF. V is TRBV20-1 and J is TRBJ2-5, with D hard to call. This CDR3 spans 11 amino acids. Trimming cost V 1 base and J 5 bases, with 5 bases left between them. Germline V gene lookup returns CDR1 DFQATT and CDR2 SNEGSKA (reference sequence).

This clone was counted between two and nine times. The V gene is TRBV21-1, the J gene TRBJ2-2; the table's D gene call, TRBD2, was not cross checked with the DNA. TRBV21-1 is shown as a pseudogene. The CDR3 runs to 16 residues. CDR3 sequence reads: CASSKGRGRDTGELFF. The CDR3 coding sequence is TGTGCCAGCAGCAAAGGGCGCGGGAGGGACACCGGGGAGCTGTTTTTT.

This chain links TRBV5-1 with TRBJ2-5, with 11 bases identical to TRBD2. Unmatched junction bases numbered 6, after V lost 4 bases and J lost 1 base. CDR1 and CDR2 from the germline V gene are SGHRS and YFSETQ. This CDR3 comprises 16 residues. As DNA, the CDR3 is TGCGCCAGCAGCAGGGGACTAGCGGCAACCCAAGAGACCCAGTACTTC. It encodes CASSRGLAATQETQYF.

This chain joins TRBV10-3 and TRBJ2-6; no reliable D call. Germline V gene data show CDR1 as ENHRY and CDR2 as SYGVKD. V was trimmed by 3 bases and J by 2 bases, leaving 8 bases between them. The CDR3 extends over 15 amino acids. CDR3 nucleotides: TGTGCCATCAGTGATTCAGGAGCTGGGGCCAACGTCCTGACTTTC. Its protein product is CAISDSGAGANVLTF.

This clone was seen a handful of times. V gene TRBV5-1 combines with J gene TRBJ2-7; TRBD2 matches 7 bases. The CDR3 totals 14 residues. The trim removed 4 bases at V and 7 bases at J, leaving 11 bases unmatched. Germline CDR1 reads SGHRS; CDR2 reads YFSETQ. The CDR3 nucleotides are TGCGCCAGCAGCCCGCTGGGGGGGGGAGGAGAGCAGTACTTC. This gives the protein CASSPLGGGGEQYF. The complete variable domain, with remaining parts taken from reference TRBV5-1 and TRBJ2-7, reads KAGVTQTPRYLIKTRGQQVTLSCSPISGHRSVSWYQQTPGQGLQFLFEYFSETQRNKGNFPGRFSGRQFSNSRSEMNVSTLELGDSALYLCASSPLGGGGEQYFGPGTRLTVT.

CDR3 amino acids: CASSAAWRRVSYEQYF. CDR3 nucleotides: TGTGCCAGCAGCGCCGCGTGGCGGCGGGTTTCCTACGAGCAGTACTTC. The rearrangement joins TRBV9 to TRBJ2-7; D is perhaps TRBD2 (5 bases). The CDR3 loop spans 16 amino acids. Trimming removed 3 bases from V and 1 base from J, with 17 bases in between. Germline assignment: CDR1 SGDLS and CDR2 YYNGEE.

The chain combines TRBV15 with TRBJ1-1; D call uncertain. The germline CDR1 and CDR2 sequences are LNHNV and YYDKDF (reference sequence). The ends were cut back, 0 bases at V and 5 bases at J, with 13 bases in the middle. This CDR3 has 15 amino acids. The CDR3 DNA sequence: TGTGCCACCAGCAGAGATCTTGACTTGGGGACTGAAGCTTTCTTT. Its protein is CATSRDLDLGTEAFF.

The chain combines TRBV6-1 with TRBJ2-5, with D possibly being TRBD2 (5 bases). There are 11 residues in the CDR3. Germline V lookup: CDR1 MNHNS, CDR2 SASEGT. Deletions cut 6 bases from V and 5 bases from J, with 7 bases between. CDR3 sequence reads: CASRLGETQYF. Written as DNA, the CDR3 is TGTGCCAGCAGACTAGGGGAGACCCAGTACTTC.

The genes are TRBV19 and TRBJ1-3; the D is unclear. This CDR3 has 15 residues. The germline V and J ends were trimmed by 6 bases and 0 bases, with 12 bases remaining between them. Germline CDR1 LNHDA, CDR2 SQIVND (reference sequence). The CDR3 loop reads CASSREAASGNTIYF. Here the CDR3 DNA reads TGTGCCAGTAGCCGGGAGGCAGCCTCTGGAAACACCATATATTTT.

This clone was observed a single time. The chain couples TRBV2 to TRBJ1-2; D perhaps matches TRBD1 (6 bases). Germline lookup yields CDR1 SNHLY and CDR2 FYNNEI. The CDR3 covers 12 residues. V was pared by 4 bases and J by 8 bases, with 11 bases between. CDR3 in amino acids: CASSAGGDGYTF. The CDR3, as DNA: TGTGCCAGCAGTGCGGGGGGCGACGGCTACACCTTC.

V usage is TRBV7-6 and J usage is TRBJ2-1; 11 bases fit TRBD2. The CDR3 is 17 amino acids. Trimming at V came to 5 bases and at J to 6 bases, leaving 12 bases not matched to a gene. Germline-derived CDR1 and CDR2 are SGHVS and FNYEAQ. CDR3 nucleotides: TGTGCCAGCAGCCCATGGGTTTCTAGCGGGAGGAGCAATGAGCAGTTCTTC. It translates to CASSPWVSSGRSNEQFF.

The V and J genes are TRBV6-5 and TRBJ1-5; tentative D call: TRBD1 (6 bases). V dropped 7 bases and J dropped 2 bases, with 12 bases sitting between them. The CDR3 is made up of 14 amino acids. From germline, CDR1 is MNHEY and CDR2 SVGAGI. CDR3 region: CASTGGGGNQPQHF. In DNA form, the CDR3 reads TGTGCCAGCACCGGAGGGGGGGGCAATCAGCCCCAGCATTTT.